This TCR beta chain was profiled in a study of control samples from healthy donors and cancer patients. The repertoire was sequenced with immunoSEQ multiplex PCR; TCRdb's copy has only in-frame clones and lacks some. The sample holds 80,000 or so clones; around 94% are singletons and the top ten take 6.2%. The V segment lost 1 base and the J segment 1 base; nucleotides outside the gene matches: 4. This CDR3 contains 16 residues. Germline values: CDR1 MNHEY, CDR2 SVGAGI. The sample taken for sequencing was blood. The rearrangement links TRBV6-5 to TRBJ2-4; 7 nucleotides line up with TRBD2. The receptor was derived from a woman aged 40 to 50 in good health. The CDR3 sequence is CASSYWGGSAKNIQYF. CDR3 nucleotides: TGTGCCAGCAGTTACTGGGGGGGTTCGGCCAAAAACATTCAGTACTTC.